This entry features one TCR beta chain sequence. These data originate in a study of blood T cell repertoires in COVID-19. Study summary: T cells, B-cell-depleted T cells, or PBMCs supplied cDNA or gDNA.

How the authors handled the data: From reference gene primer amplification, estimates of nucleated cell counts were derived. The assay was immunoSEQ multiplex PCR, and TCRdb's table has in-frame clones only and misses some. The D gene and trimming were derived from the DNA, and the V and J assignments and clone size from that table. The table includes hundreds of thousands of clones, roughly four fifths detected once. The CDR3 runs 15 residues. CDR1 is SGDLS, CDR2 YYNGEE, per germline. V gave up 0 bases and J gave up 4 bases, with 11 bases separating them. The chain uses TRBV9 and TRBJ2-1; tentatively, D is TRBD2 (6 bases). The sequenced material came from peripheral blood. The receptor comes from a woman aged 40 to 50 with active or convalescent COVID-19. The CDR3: CASSVDSGGYNEQFF. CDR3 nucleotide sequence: TGTGCCAGCAGCGTAGATAGCGGAGGATACAATGAGCAGTTCTTC.